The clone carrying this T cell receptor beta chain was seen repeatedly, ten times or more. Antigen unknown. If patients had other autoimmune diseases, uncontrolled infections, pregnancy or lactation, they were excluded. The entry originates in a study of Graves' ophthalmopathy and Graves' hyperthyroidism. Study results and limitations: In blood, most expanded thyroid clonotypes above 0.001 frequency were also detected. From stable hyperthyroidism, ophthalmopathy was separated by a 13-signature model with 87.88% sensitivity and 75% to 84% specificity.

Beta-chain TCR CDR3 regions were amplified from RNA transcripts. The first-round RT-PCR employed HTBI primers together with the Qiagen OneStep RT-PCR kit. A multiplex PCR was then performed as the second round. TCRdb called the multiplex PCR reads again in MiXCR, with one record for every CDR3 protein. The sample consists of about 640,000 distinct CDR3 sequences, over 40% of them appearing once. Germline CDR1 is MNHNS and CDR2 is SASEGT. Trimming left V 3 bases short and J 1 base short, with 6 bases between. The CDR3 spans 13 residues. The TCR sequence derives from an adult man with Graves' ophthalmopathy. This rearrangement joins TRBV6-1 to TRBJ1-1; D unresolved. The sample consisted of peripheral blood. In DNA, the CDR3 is TGTGCCAGCAGTGAGAAGGCGAACACTGAAGCTTTCTTT. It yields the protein CASSEKANTEAFF.